This TCR beta chain appears in the sequencing data of a study of blood T cell repertoires in COVID-19 (dated by TCRdb to the early 2020s). For context, the study as a whole: The collaborator samples originated in the United States, Italy and Spain and spanned the acute and convalescent phases of COVID-19. Where available, HLA class I and class II types were obtained from metadata supplied by the sample provider rather than from assay-based typing. The prospective study material was composed of cDNA or gDNA derived from T cells, B-cell-depleted T cells, or PBMCs. A freely available public database, intended as a resource for researchers studying the immune response to SARS-CoV-2, is where the repertoires were released. A de-identified subject ID, COVID-19 status, age in years and sex were almost always included in the sample metadata. The samples were drawn from the first 160 participants of the ongoing ImmuneRACE study and from 950 to 1,500 subjects provided by 6 global collaborators. The dataset comprised deeply sampled blood TCRbeta repertoires from subjects exposed to, actively infected with, or recovered from COVID-19.

TCRbeta CDR3 regions were amplified from genomic DNA by means of the immunoSEQ Assay, a bias-controlled multiplex PCR. Processing in the source paper ran as follows. Nucleated cell counts per sample were estimated from amplification of reference gene primers within the assay. To quantify the absolute abundance of each unique TCRbeta CDR3 rearrangement, sequence reads were collapsed and filtered. For each sample, productive Simpson clonality was calculated as the square root of Simpson's diversity index over productive rearrangements. The table was pulled from immuneACCESS by TCRdb, which kept in-frame rearrangements only. Such tables lose some clones; where checked, under half of the loss comes from unresolved V genes, and the rest has no known cause. That table gives V, J and clone size, and the DNA gave D and trimming. The sample contains fewer than 300,000 clones, 75% to 95% of them found a single time. The ten top clones hold 0.95% to 1.2% of the sample.

Results and caveats for the whole study, not just this receptor: Clinical and demographic metadata were provided uncurated, with the amount varying by source and participant.

The germline ends are 7 bases apart after V is trimmed by 2 bases and J by 2 bases. The germline V gene provides CDR1 MNHEY and CDR2 SVGEGT. The CDR3 contains 13 residues, cysteine and phenylalanine counted. Here the CDR3 DNA is all that survives: 39 bases in frame from base 1. In regard to this clone: No antigen is known for it. Per-base quality was not reported, and no clone a single base away is much larger than it.

Participants in the prospective study were aged about 18 to 90 years, lived in 20 to 30 United States geographic areas, and enrolled through a virtual design. In the prospective study, participants were assigned to cohorts based on the clinical history participants reported in a screening survey and a study questionnaire. For ImmuneRACE Cohort 3, a participant was defined as recovered based on two consecutive negative NP/OP PCR tests, clearance by a healthcare professional, or resolution of symptoms. Mobile phlebotomists in the prospective study collected whole blood, serum and a nasopharyngeal or oropharyngeal swab from every participant. Prospective study participants could optionally give additional blood draws and questionnaires over a roughly 2-month period. Prospective study blood samples were shipped either frozen or at room temperature before DNA extraction.

This sequence uses TRBV6-2 or TRBV6-3 and TRBJ2-7; TRBD1 is possibly the D segment (6 matching bases). This clonotype was obtained from a woman aged 25-40 years who had recovered from COVID-19. The sequenced sample was PBMCs or T cells enriched from blood (not recorded which). The encoded CDR3 is CASSYTGPYEQYF. The DNA is as follows: TGTGCCAGCAGTTACACAGGGCCCTACGAGCAGTACTTC.